Listed below are T cell receptor beta chains from one sample, sequenced in a study of CD4 T cells in relation to SARS-CoV-2 and coronaviruses. For these TCRs, the target antigens are not known. TCRdb's copy holds only in-frame clones and misses some; the assay was immunoSEQ multiplex PCR. Of 35,000 to 45,000 clones listed, over 70% were seen once; the top ten hold 1% to 1.5%. Sequences were obtained from naive CD4+ T cells from PBMCs, cultured in vitro. The receptors were sampled from an adult with COVID-19. CDR3s leave out the opening cysteine and the closing phenylalanine or tryptophan.

TRBV27	TRBJ2-7	ASAGGRPKTYEQY
TRBV4-1	TRBJ1-6	ASSQPSRTSPLH
TRBV27	TRBJ2-7	ASSSVGAGAYEQY
TRBV10-3	TRBJ2-2	AISNLDRGPGELF
TRBV18	TRBJ2-5	ASSSQETQY
TRBV7-9	TRBJ2-5	ASSLIGQETQY
TRBV10-2	TRBJ2-1	ASSASRRVQGEQF
TRBV14	TRBJ2-2	ASSHGTGTNTGELF
TRBV5-1	TRBJ2-1	ASSLTSGGYNEQF
TRBV28	TRBJ2-1	ASSPSGRASYNEQF
TRBV6-5	TRBJ1-4	ASSYSGYEKLF
TRBV4-1	TRBJ1-1	ASSRSRTEAF
TRBV28	TRBJ2-1	AVSGGRAEAYNEQF
TRBV11-2	TRBJ1-4	ASSLDPEKLF
TRBV7-8	TRBJ2-5	ASSLALVQETQY
TRBV6-5	TRBJ1-4	ASSYLGEKLF
TRBV24-1	TRBJ2-3	ATSDSRRTQY
TRBV6-5	TRBJ2-7	ASSRDTSYEQY
TRBV7-6	TRBJ2-5	ASSLRLAGGQETQY
TRBV10-3	TRBJ2-7	AISDGSYEQY
TRBV5-1	TRBJ2-3	ASSFTEADTQY
TRBV28	TRBJ2-1	ASRSREGVFYNEQF
TRBV9	TRBJ2-1	ASSVVGGTYRQSYNEQF
TRBV30	TRBJ2-3	AWSYGDTQY
TRBV7-9	TRBJ2-1	ASRPSFSASSYNEQF
TRBV30	TRBJ2-2	ACGQRHTGELF
TRBV24-1	TRBJ2-5	ATSDPGRGSETQY
TRBV2	TRBJ1-2	ASRDSAYYGYT
TRBV30	TRBJ2-3	AWSVPGLAGITDTQY
TRBV2	TRBJ2-5	ASSVRTQETQY
TRBV11-2	TRBJ2-1	ASSSGLGGRAWSEQF
TRBV29-1	TRBJ2-3	SVDPTSADTQY
TRBV11-1	TRBJ2-7	ASSLAPGVPYEQY
TRBV25-1	TRBJ2-2	ASSELERDTGELF
TRBV18	TRBJ2-3	ASSPPSTDTQY
TRBV7-9	TRBJ1-4	ASSLAQGRDEKLF
TRBV18	TRBJ1-1	ASSPGYTLIEAF
TRBV9	TRBJ2-7	ASSSGTSGYEQY
TRBV28	TRBJ1-4	ASRPRQGVGGYNEKLF
TRBV6-5	TRBJ2-7	ASSSSGPLYEQY
TRBV3-1/TRBV3-2	TRBJ2-3	ASSQVRYKGSSGKSTVDTQY
TRBV11-2	TRBJ1-5	ASSNRGGQPQH
TRBV28	TRBJ1-6	ASKLGGAGGNSPLH
TRBV28	TRBJ2-3	ASSWWNSGSSYADTQY